Sequencing of this TCR beta chain was carried out in a study of control samples from healthy donors and cancer patients. Sequencing was performed with immunoSEQ multiplex PCR; in TCRdb, only in-frame clones are kept and a portion is missing. The table has about 110,000 clones, around nine tenths seen once. The CDR3 is 15 residues long. Germline V gives CDR1 ENHRY, CDR2 SYGVKD. With 4 bases removed from V and 0 bases from J, the gap between germline ends came to 9 bases. This chain connects TRBV10-3 to TRBJ2-2; D is possibly TRBD2 (6 bases). The receptor's source is a human donor in good health. The donor label of this sample is uncertain. Specimen: blood. CDR3 amino acids: CAISGAGANTGELFF. The CDR3, as DNA: TGTGCCATCAGTGGAGCGGGTGCGAACACCGGGGAGCTGTTTTTT.